The source of this T cell receptor beta chain is a study of CD8+ T cells in alopecia areata. Study-level background: Treated patients were given oral tofacitinib, which was dosed at 5 to 10 mg twice daily. Tofacitinib was given for 6 to 18 months, then stopped for 6 months. General study findings and limits: Relative to mice, TCR sharing across patients was less clear, a difference possibly HLA-related.

The CDR3 is made up of 16 amino acids. Trimming removed 3 bases at V and 6 bases at J, with 20 bases between. Germline V gives CDR1 GTSNPN, CDR2 SVGIG (reference sequence). Extraction and reverse transcription of RNA yielded cDNA as the sequencing template. Method: immunoSEQ multiplex PCR; TCRdb's copy keeps in-frame clones and lacks some. The table records some 240,000 clones, about three fifths of them present only once. Concerning this clone: Its target is not known.

Sequenced here: CD4+ T cells sorted from blood, sampled at week 0. This TCR came from a human donor with alopecia areata. This chain uses TRBV30 with TRBJ2-2, with unresolved D. CDR3 in DNA: TGTGCCTGGAGCCCTATGTATTCTCGGTGGTCCGGGGAGCTGTTTTTT. Residues: CAWSPMYSRWSGELFF.